These 19 T cell receptor beta chains were all obtained from the same sample, sequenced in a study of control samples from healthy donors and cancer patients. Only in-frame clones appear in the TCRdb table, and some are missing; sequencing was by immunoSEQ multiplex PCR. The data show approximately 44,000 clones, roughly three quarters seen once. Sequenced input: formalin-fixed, paraffin-embedded tissue. These receptors originate from a male donor with melanoma.

This clone was observed a few times. V gene TRBV4-1 combines with J gene TRBJ2-1; D is unresolved. The CDR3 totals 12 residues. The germline V gene encodes CDR1 MGHRA and CDR2 YSYEKL. Trimming stripped 0 bases from V and 8 bases from J, with 5 bases between. CDR3: CASSQELHEQFF. The DNA for the CDR3 is TGCGCCAGCAGCCAAGAGCTCCATGAGCAGTTCTTC.

The count of this clone is one. J is TRBJ2-4 and V is TRBV25-1; D is uncertain. The CDR3 sequence is 12 residues long. The V gene lost 5 bases and the J gene lost 6 bases, with 8 bases spanning the gap. The germline gives CDR1 MGHDK, CDR2 SYGVNS. CDR3 sequence: CASSSDLNIQYF. The DNA of the CDR3 is TGTGCCAGCAGTTCGGATTTAAACATTCAGTACTTC.

The genes are TRBV15 and TRBJ2-7; tentative D call: TRBD2 (5 bases). Trimming pared 5 bases from V and 3 bases from J, leaving 14 bases between. The CDR3 is 14 residues long. In germline, CDR1 is LNHNV, CDR2 YYDKDF (reference sequence). The CDR3 region has the DNA TGTGCCACCAGCCCAGCTGGGGAGATCTACGAGCAGTACTTC. Its translation: CATSPAGEIYEQYF.

This sequence joins TRBV29-1 and TRBJ2-7, with 8 positions matching TRBD2. J lost 0 bases, V lost 4 bases, and 5 bases had no gene match. The CDR3 totals 14 residues. Germline-derived CDR1 and CDR2 are SQVTM and ANQGSEA. In nucleotides, the CDR3 is TGCAGCGTTGTGAGGGGGACTAGCTCCTACGAGCAGTACTTC. Translated, it gives CSVVRGTSSYEQYF.

This clone was recorded only once. One base away lies a much larger clone, so this may be a sequencing read error. Additional DNA sequences in this sample encode the identical CDR3. The V and J genes are TRBV30 and TRBJ2-5; D remains unclear. The CDR3 extends over 11 amino acids. Per the germline V gene, CDR1 is GTSNPN and CDR2 is SVGIG (reference sequence). Trimming took 5 bases from V and 5 from J, leaving 9 bases between them. Here the CDR3 reads CAWFRSETQYF. CDR3 DNA: TGTGCCTGGTTTCGGTCGGAGACCCAGTACTTC.

Many counts were recorded for this clone. The V call is TRBV6-5, the J call TRBJ2-2, with 12 bases identical to TRBD2. Germline V gene data show CDR1 as MNHEY and CDR2 as SVGAGI. The CDR3 totals 15 residues. After removal of 5 bases from V and 5 bases from J, the junction contained 3 bases not matched to a gene. The CDR3 DNA reads TGTGCCAGCAGTCTAGCGGGAGGGAGGACCGGGGAGCTGTTTTTT. Encoded protein: CASSLAGGRTGELFF.

V and J are TRBV3-1 (or the pseudogene TRBV3-2) and TRBJ2-1; no clear D. V lost 3 bases and J lost 5, with 5 bases in between. CDR1 LGHDT and CDR2 YNNKEL come from the germline V gene (reference sequence). This CDR3 comprises 12 residues. CDR3 coding DNA: TGTGCCAGCAGCCATTCCGACAATGAGCAGTTCTTC. This codes for CASSHSDNEQFF.

This chain joins TRBV18 and TRBJ2-1; a possible D gene is TRBD1 (5 bases). Per the germline V gene, CDR1 is KGHSH and CDR2 is LQKENI. This CDR3 contains 16 residues. The V end lost 5 bases, the J end lost 5 bases, and 19 bases lay between the germline ends. The CDR3 nucleotides read TGTGCCAGCTCAGTCGGACACACGAGAGGCAACAATGAGCAGTTCTTC. Protein product: CASSVGHTRGNNEQFF. Using reference TRBV18 and TRBJ2-1 for the parts outside the CDR3, the full variable domain is NAGVMQNPRHLVRRRGQEARLRCSPMKGHSHVYWYRQLPEEGLKFMVYLQKENIIDESGMPKERFSAEFPKEGPSILRIQQVVRGDSAAYFCASSVGHTRGNNEQFFGPGTRLTVL.

This rearrangement joins TRBV3-1 (or the pseudogene TRBV3-2) to TRBJ2-7; tentative D call: TRBD2 (5 bases). CDR3 size: 13 residues. CDR1 is LGHDT, CDR2 YNNKEL, per germline (reference sequence). Trimming removed 4 bases at V and 2 bases at J, with 9 bases between. CDR3 protein: CASSPADPYEQYF. For the CDR3, the DNA is TGTGCCAGCAGCCCAGCGGACCCCTACGAGCAGTACTTC.

The gene calls are TRBV27 and TRBJ1-6; a possible D gene is TRBD1 (6 bases). This CDR3 is built from 16 residues. With 1 base removed from V and 13 bases from J, the gap between germline ends came to 20 bases. Germline values: CDR1 MNHEY, CDR2 SMNVEV (reference sequence). The CDR3 nucleotides are TGTGCCAGCAGTTTATGGGGATCAACAGGGATGGCTCCCCTCCACTTT. Amino acids: CASSLWGSTGMAPLHF.

The chain employs TRBV14 and TRBJ1-3; D might be TRBD1 (5 bases). The CDR3 contains 14 residues. Germline CDR1 reads SGHDN; CDR2 reads FVKESK. V shed 4 bases and J shed 0 bases, with 7 bases lying between them. The DNA of the CDR3 is TGTGCCAGCAGCCCGACAGTCTCTGGAAACACCATATATTTT. It yields the protein CASSPTVSGNTIYF.

The rearrangement links TRBV5-1 to TRBJ1-6, with D perhaps TRBD1 (6 bases). The V end lost 0 bases, the J end lost 6 bases, and 10 bases lay between the germline ends. The CDR3 extends over 15 amino acids. Germline V CDR1 and CDR2: SGHRS, YFSETQ. The CDR3, as DNA: TGCGCCAGCAGCTTGGACCAGGGGCCTAATTCACCCCTCCACTTT. This encodes CASSLDQGPNSPLHF.

The CDR3 loop reads CASSVEAGGFYEQYF. CDR3 nucleotides: TGTGCCAGCAGCGTCGAAGCGGGAGGGTTCTACGAGCAGTACTTC. V and J are TRBV9 and TRBJ2-7; TRBD2 aligns across 10 bases. CDR1 is SGDLS, CDR2 YYNGEE, per germline. The CDR3 contains 15 residues. V gave up 2 bases and J gave up 3 bases; unmatched junction bases: 5.

The chain has TRBV19 and TRBJ1-1, with D possibly being TRBD1 (5 bases). V lost 6 bases and J lost 5, with 19 bases in between. CDR1 is LNHDA and CDR2 is SQIVND in the germline V gene (reference sequence). This CDR3 comprises 15 residues. The CDR3 sequence: CASSNPGVTRTEAFF. CDR3 DNA: TGTGCCAGTAGCAATCCGGGGGTGACTAGGACTGAAGCTTTCTTT.

The chain combines TRBV18 with TRBJ1-1; weak D call: TRBD1 (5 bases). Trimming pared 8 bases from V and 1 base from J, leaving 14 bases between. Germline V lookup: CDR1 KGHSH, CDR2 LQKENI. The CDR3 runs to 14 residues. Here the CDR3 reads CASRLGRQNTEAFF. The CDR3 DNA follows: TGTGCCAGCCGACTGGGACGGCAGAACACTGAAGCTTTCTTT.

CDR3 residues: CASSQDLAGRENGYTF. CDR3 DNA: TGTGCCAGCAGCCAAGATCTGGCAGGGAGGGAGAATGGCTACACCTTC. The V call is TRBV3-1 (or the pseudogene TRBV3-2), the J call TRBJ1-2; the D gene is possibly TRBD1 (5 bases). The V and J ends lost 0 bases and 6 bases respectively, with 17 bases between them. CDR1 LGHDT and CDR2 YNNKEL come from the germline V gene (reference sequence). CDR3 length: 16 residues.

The chain employs TRBV2 and TRBJ1-2; D unresolved. Trimming took off 7 bases at V and 4 bases at J, with 13 bases between the two ends. This CDR3 is built from 13 residues. Germline assignment: CDR1 SNHLY and CDR2 FYNNEI. The CDR3 here is CASTSGILYGYTF. CDR3 in DNA: TGTGCCAGCACCTCAGGAATCCTCTATGGCTACACCTTC.

The genes are TRBV19 and TRBJ2-1, with 11 bases matching TRBD2. Germline assignment: CDR1 LNHDA and CDR2 SQIVND (reference sequence). With 9 bases clipped from V and 5 bases from J, the junction kept 15 bases outside the gene matches. The CDR3 sequence is 17 residues long. The CDR3 spells CASALAGATKTHNEQFF. The CDR3 DNA follows: TGTGCCAGCGCACTAGCGGGAGCCACCAAGACACACAATGAGCAGTTCTTC. Together with reference TRBV19 and TRBJ2-1, the CDR3 gives the full variable domain: DGGITQSPKYLFRKEGQNVTLSCEQNLNHDAMYWYRQDPGQGLRLIYYSQIVNDFQKGDIAEGYSVSREKKESFPLTVTSAQKNPTAFYLCASALAGATKTHNEQFFGPGTRLTVL.

The V gene is TRBV7-9, the J gene TRBJ2-1; the D gene is possibly TRBD2 (6 bases). Germline V CDR1 and CDR2: SEHNR, FQNEAQ (reference sequence). Deletions cut 0 bases from V and 12 bases from J, with 12 bases between. CDR3 size: 13 residues. CDR3 loop: CASSLANGRGQFF. In DNA form, the CDR3 reads TGTGCCAGCAGCTTAGCGAACGGGAGAGGGCAGTTCTTC. The whole variable domain, filled in from reference TRBV7-9 and TRBJ2-1, reads DTGVSQNPRHKITKRGQNVTFRCDPISEHNRLYWYRQTLGQGPEFLTYFQNEAQLEKSRLLSDRFSAERPKGSFSTLEIQRTEQGDSAMYLCASSLANGRGQFFGPGTRLTVL.